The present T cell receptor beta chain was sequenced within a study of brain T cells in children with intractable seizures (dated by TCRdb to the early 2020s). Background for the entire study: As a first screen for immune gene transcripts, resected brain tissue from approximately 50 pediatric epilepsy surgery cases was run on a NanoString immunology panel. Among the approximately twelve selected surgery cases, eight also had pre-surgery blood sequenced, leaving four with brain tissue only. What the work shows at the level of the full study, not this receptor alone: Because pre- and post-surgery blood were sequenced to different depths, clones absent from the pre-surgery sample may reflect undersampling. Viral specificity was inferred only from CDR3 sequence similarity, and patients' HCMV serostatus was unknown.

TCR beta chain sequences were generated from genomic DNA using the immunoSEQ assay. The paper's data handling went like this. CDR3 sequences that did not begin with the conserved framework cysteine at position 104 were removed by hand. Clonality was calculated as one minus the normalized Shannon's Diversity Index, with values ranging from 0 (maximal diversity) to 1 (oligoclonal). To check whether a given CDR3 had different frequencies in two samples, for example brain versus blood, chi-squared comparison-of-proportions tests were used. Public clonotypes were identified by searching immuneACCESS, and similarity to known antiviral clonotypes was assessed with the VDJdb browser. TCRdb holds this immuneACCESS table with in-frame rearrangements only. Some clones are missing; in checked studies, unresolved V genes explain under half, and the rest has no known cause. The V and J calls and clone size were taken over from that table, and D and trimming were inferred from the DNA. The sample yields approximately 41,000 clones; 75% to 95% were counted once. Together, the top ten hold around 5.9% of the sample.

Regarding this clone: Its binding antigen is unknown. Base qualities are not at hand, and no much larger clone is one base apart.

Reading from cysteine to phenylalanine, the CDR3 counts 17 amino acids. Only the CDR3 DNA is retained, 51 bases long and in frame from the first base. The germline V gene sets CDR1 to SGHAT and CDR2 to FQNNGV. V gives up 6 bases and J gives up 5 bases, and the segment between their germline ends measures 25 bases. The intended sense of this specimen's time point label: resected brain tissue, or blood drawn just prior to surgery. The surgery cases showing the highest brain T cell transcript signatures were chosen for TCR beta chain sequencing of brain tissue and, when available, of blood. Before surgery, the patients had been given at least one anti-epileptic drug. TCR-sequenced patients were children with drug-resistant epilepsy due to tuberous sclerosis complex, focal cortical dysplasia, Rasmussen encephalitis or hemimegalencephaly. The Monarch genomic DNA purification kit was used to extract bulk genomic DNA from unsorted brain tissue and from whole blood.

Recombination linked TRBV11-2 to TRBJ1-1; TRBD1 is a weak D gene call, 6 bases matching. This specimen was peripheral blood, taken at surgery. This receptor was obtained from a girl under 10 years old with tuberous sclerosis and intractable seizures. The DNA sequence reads TGTGCCAGCAGGTCCGACAGGTCCTTGACAAAGAGGACTGAAGCTTTCTTT. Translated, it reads CASRSDRSLTKRTEAFF. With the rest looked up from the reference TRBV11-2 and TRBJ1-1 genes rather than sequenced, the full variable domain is EAGVAQSPRYKIIEKRQSVAFWCNPISGHATLYWYQQILGQGPKLLIQFQNNGVVDDSQLPKDRFSAERLKGVDSTLKIQPAKLEDSAVYLCASRSDRSLTKRTEAFFGQGTRLTVV.